This TCR beta chain was obtained from a study of T-cell memory formation after mild COVID-19 (dated by TCRdb to the early 2020s). Context from the whole study: TCR sequence clusters from the two donors were largely donor specific. In a couple of donors, T-cell clones that expanded and contracted after mild COVID-19 were followed by sequencing TCRalpha and TCRbeta repertoires longitudinally. Two young, previously healthy adult volunteers made up the cohort, one male and one female. Results and caveats for the whole study, not just this receptor: SARS-CoV-2 specificity of the second-wave clones peaking on day 37 was not confirmed. The detection of some responding clones in pre-infection memory suggests that pre-existing cross-reactive memory T cells joined the SARS-CoV-2 response. Contracting CD4+ clones appeared mostly in the CM and EM memory subsets, whereas CD8+ clones were enriched in EMRA. Only a couple of mild cases were covered in the study, and larger cohorts including severe cases with pre-infection samples were considered necessary. Clones that contracted from day 15 to 85 showed balanced CD4/CD8 phenotypes, whereas a second wave of clones that expanded from day 15 to 37 leaned towards CD4+.

PBMCs were isolated by Ficoll-Paque density gradient centrifugation. This clonotype was picked up a small number of times. Its binding antigen is unknown. The sample holds no much larger clone one base away, and base qualities are not on file. Sequencing took place on an Illumina NovaSeq 6000. TCRalpha and TCRbeta cDNA libraries were built by 5'RACE with constant-segment primers, adding sample barcodes and unique molecular identifiers. RNA was extracted from every sample with Trizol reagent. Amplification of the libraries took two PCR steps, and the second step added a second sample barcode plus Illumina TruSeq adapters. Sequencing of libraries was performed on an Illumina NovaSeq with 2 x 150 bp paired-end reads. As for the original processing: Reads were demultiplexed and collapsed into UMI-guided consensus sequences with migec v1.2.7. Using mixcr v2.1.11, UMI consensuses were aligned to TRA and TRB V and J templates and then assembled into clonotypes. Clonotypes were classified as expanded or contracted when called significant by both edgeR and NoisET, with noise models trained on biological replicates. For edgeR calls, the cutoffs were a false discovery rate-adjusted p below 0.01 and a log2 fold-change threshold of 1. PCA with hierarchical clustering of max-normalized trajectories of the 1000 most abundant clonotypes was used as exploratory dynamics analysis. Separately sequenced CD4+ and CD8+ repertoires were used to assign the CD4 or CD8 phenotype of responding clones. TCRdb cleaned the public reads at Q25 with fastp, built clones with MiXCR and kept in-frame beta chains. Each entry merges the rows of one CDR3 protein and shows their most common DNA and genes. TCRdb's processing, not the study's, gives the V and J calls here. The sample contains approximately 480,000 distinct CDR3 sequences, 18% of them found a single time. Approximately 13% of the sample is in the top ten clones.

The germline V gene (reference sequence) sets CDR1 to SEHNR and CDR2 to FQNEAQ. Measured from the cysteine to the phenylalanine, the CDR3 is 18 residues long. CDR3 DNA only is kept here, 54 bases in frame from base 1. The junction shows trimming of 2 bases on V and 3 bases on J, and the gene matches do not reach 10 bases of it. Sequenced sample: PBMCs or a T cell subset sorted from them (not recorded which). The V and J genes are TRBV7-9 and TRBJ2-5; 12 junctional bases match TRBD2. This receptor was identified in an adult woman who had mild COVID-19 (a few samples of this study predate the infection). The sample titles of this study are shuffled in the database, so cell type and time point are left out; the donor was told from shared clones. In nucleotides, the sequence is TGTGCCAGCAGCTTATCCACCTTGACTAGCGGGGGAGAAGAGACCCAGTACTTC. Protein translation: CASSLSTLTSGGEETQYF.